A selection of T cell receptor beta chains follows, all from one sample in a study of blood T cells in healthy people across ages. TCRdb re-analysed the 5' RACE reads in MiXCR, keeping a single row per CDR3 protein. The sample yields hundreds of thousands of distinct CDR3 sequences, 20% to 25% seen once. The sequenced sample consisted of blood. The receptors stem from a man between 65 and 85 years old in good health. The CDR3 runs from the conserved cysteine through the conserved F or W. A D gene is named only where the DNA matches it firmly. Where a row states a size, it is once, few, many or the class of an expanded clone; other rows omit it.

d_call,clone_size,j_call,v_call,cdr3_nt,cdr3_aa
NA,NA,TRBJ2-6,TRBV27,TGTGCCAGCAGTCCGGGACACGGATCCTCTGGGGCCAACGTCCTGACTTTC,CASSPGHGSSGANVLTF
NA,few,TRBJ2-4,TRBV5-4,TGTGCCAGCAGCTTGGAGGAGAACAAAAACATTCAGTACTTC,CASSLEENKNIQYF
TRBD2,few,TRBJ2-2,TRBV5-1,TGCGCCAGCAGCCCAGGTTGGGAGGGAAACACCGGGGAGCTGTTTTTT,CASSPGWEGNTGELFF
TRBD2,NA,TRBJ2-3,TRBV6-2/TRBV6-3,TGTGCCAGCAACACAGCCTTCAAACGAGGTTTAGCGGGATCAGATACGCAGTATTTT,CASNTAFKRGLAGSDTQYF
TRBD1,NA,TRBJ1-2,TRBV12-3/TRBV12-4,TGTGCCAGCAGTTTAACACCAGTTCCAGGGGGCTATGGCTACACCTTC,CASSLTPVPGGYGYTF
TRBD2,many,TRBJ2-2,TRBV14,TGTGCCAGCAGCCAAACCGGGACTAGGACCGGGGAGCTGTTTTTT,CASSQTGTRTGELFF
TRBD1,NA,TRBJ1-1,TRBV29-1,TGCAGCGCCGGGTTGCCTCCGGACAGGGACACTACTGAAGCTTTCTTT,CSAGLPPDRDTTEAFF
NA,NA,TRBJ2-5,TRBV21-1,TGTGCCAGCAGCAGTGGCTTTGGGGGACAGACTTGGGAGACCCAGTACTTC,CASSSGFGGQTWETQYF
NA,NA,TRBJ2-3,TRBV2,TGTGCCAGCAGAAAGAGCCAGTTCACAGATACGCAGTATTTT,CASRKSQFTDTQYF
TRBD1,NA,TRBJ2-3,TRBV29-1,TGCAGCCTAGGGGGAAACACAGGGGACGCCCACACAGATACGCAGTATTTT,CSLGGNTGDAHTDTQYF
NA,NA,TRBJ2-7,TRBV29-1,TGCAGCGTTGACACCGCCCACGAGCAGTACTTC,CSVDTAHEQYF
NA,many,TRBJ1-4,TRBV12-3/TRBV12-4,TGTGCCAGCCCCTCGTGTAGCAGGAGGCCTAATGAAAAACTGTTTTTT,CASPSCSRRPNEKLFF
TRBD2,NA,TRBJ2-4,TRBV20-1,TGCAGTGCTGGCTTTCTAGCGGGAGAAGCCAAAAACATTCAGTACTTC,CSAGFLAGEAKNIQYF
NA,once,TRBJ2-3,TRBV2,TGTGCCAGCAGTCGAAATCAGGATACGCAGTATTTT,CASSRNQDTQYF
NA,NA,TRBJ2-3,TRBV10-3,TGTGCCATCAGGGACCCGGGGAGCACAGATACGCAGTATTTT,CAIRDPGSTDTQYF
TRBD1,NA,TRBJ2-7,TRBV12-3/TRBV12-4,TGTGCCAGCAGTGGCCGGGACAGGGCAATCTACGAGCAGTACTTC,CASSGRDRAIYEQYF